A selection of T cell receptor beta chains follows, all from one sample in a study of T cell repertoires in cytomegalovirus infection. TCRdb fed the reads into MiXCR, producing one record per CDR3 protein. Of 200,000 to 300,000 distinct CDR3 sequences in the sample, roughly an eighth were seen once. What was sequenced was PBMCs. These receptors originate from a human donor in good health (CMV status not recorded). Some clones in this sample may be carry-over from other donors' samples. Each CDR3 is given without its conserved first and last residue.

v_call cdr3_aa
TRBV7-2 ASSFRPGLDSYNERF
TRBV6-1 ASSERWLADTGELF
TRBV5-6 ASSWTGRFGTDTQY
TRBV15 ATSRRTGGKTGELF
TRBV4-3 ASSQGGPGGAGELF
TRBV4-2 ASSQDGSGGADTQY
TRBV7-2 ASSTSGRAYNEQF
TRBV29-1 SVCPASAYNEQF
TRBV11-2 ASSLEDLRGPLGTEAF
TRBV11-1 ASSLHPAGAYEQY
TRBV14 ASSQRTGVQF
TRBV12-3/TRBV12-4 ASSLDLHEAF
TRBV2 ASSVQGDEQY
TRBV7-2 ASSSPRAGGVWVYNEQF
TRBV7-8 ASSLESTRAFGTQY
TRBV29-1 SVAPSGNFNEQF
TRBV25-1 ASSDFQVPNEQF
TRBV7-9 ASSSGSPNIQY
TRBV10-1 ASSERAGGSTEAF
TRBV2 ASSEGMLATEAF
TRBV29-1 SVAPTSPISGELF
TRBV5-1 ASSLEGDNTGELF
TRBV12-3/TRBV12-4 ASSLGTATLWNQPQH
TRBV29-1 SVGLAGLSEQF
TRBV7-2 ASSLDRQVDEKLF
TRBV28 ASSYGGPEDPYEQY
TRBV7-3 ASSSTWTGNNEQF
TRBV27 ASSPAQGARRFETQY
TRBV6-2/TRBV6-3 ASSYGGRGGNEQF
TRBV10-3 ANGQASSYNSPLH
TRBV12-3/TRBV12-4 ASSRTSGRGYNEQF
TRBV6-5 ASSYDRTGMNTEAF
TRBV4-1 ASSQTGRNTEAF
TRBV28 ASSPLTGGIVREQY
TRBV7-3 ASGQLAGGNEQF
TRBV29-1 SVNLRDTSSYEQY
TRBV7-2 ASSWDVQF
TRBV10-3 AITRDPSDGTQY
TRBV19 ASNRGPGQGSGGEQF
TRBV4-1 ASSQVGTDTQY
TRBV28 ASSLSRGRGEKLF
TRBV12-3/TRBV12-4 ASSLFNQPQH
TRBV11-2 ASSSRVDFTDTQY
TRBV12-3/TRBV12-4 ASSLGVSNYGYT
TRBV19 SSSMIAGETQY
TRBV19 ASSIFGSTDTQY
TRBV13 ASSPQEGQGTYEQY
TRBV28 ASSRPPGSGANVLT
TRBV29-1 SVEVGAHGYT
TRBV11-2 ASSLIYEADYTDTQY
TRBV25-1 ASSGPRDGVQVHNEQF
TRBV7-2 ASSLVPETQY
TRBV7-2 ASSPWREGSYEQY
TRBV6-6 ASSDAALGTDTQY
TRBV19 ASSIAGGAGYNEQF
TRBV2 ASKGDTGSGNTIY
TRBV20-1 SARGVDQETQY
TRBV20-1 SALAGGSTDTQY